This T cell receptor beta chain is drawn from a study of blood T cells in healthy people across ages. Study findings and constraints: Strong correlation existed between TCR beta diversity and naive T cell percentage.

The CDR3 spans 14 residues. Germline CDR1 is MNHNY and CDR2 is SVGAGI (reference sequence). With 6 bases removed from V and 6 bases from J, the gap between germline ends came to 12 bases. Details on this clonotype: The antigen is undetermined.

Drawn from each donor were ten milliliters of peripheral blood. A second PCR of roughly 7 to 11 cycles used a sample-barcoded 5' primer and a J-beta primer mix. Each TCR beta cDNA got a 12-nucleotide random molecular identifier. MiXCR, run by TCRdb on the 5' RACE reads, gives a single entry per CDR3 protein. The sample consists of around 1.5 million distinct CDR3 sequences, roughly 40% of them appearing once. Sequencing was carried out using blood. This TCR derives from a woman aged 18-30 years in good health. The rearrangement links TRBV6-6 to TRBJ1-6; D might be TRBD1 (5 bases). CDR3 loop: CASSRDFSNSPLHF. DNA of the CDR3: TGTGCCAGCAGCCGGGACTTCTCTAATTCACCCCTCCACTTT.